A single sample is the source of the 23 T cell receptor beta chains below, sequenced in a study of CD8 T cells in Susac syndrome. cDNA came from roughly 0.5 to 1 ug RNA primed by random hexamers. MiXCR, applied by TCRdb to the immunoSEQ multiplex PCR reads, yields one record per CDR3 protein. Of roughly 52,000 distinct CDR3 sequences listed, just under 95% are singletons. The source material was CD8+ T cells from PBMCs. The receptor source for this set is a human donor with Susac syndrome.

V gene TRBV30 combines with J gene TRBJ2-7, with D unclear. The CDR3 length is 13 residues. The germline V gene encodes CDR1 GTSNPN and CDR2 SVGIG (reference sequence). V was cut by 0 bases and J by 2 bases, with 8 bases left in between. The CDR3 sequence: CAWSVHGPYEQYF. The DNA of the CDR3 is TGTGCCTGGAGTGTACATGGCCCCTACGAGCAGTACTTC.

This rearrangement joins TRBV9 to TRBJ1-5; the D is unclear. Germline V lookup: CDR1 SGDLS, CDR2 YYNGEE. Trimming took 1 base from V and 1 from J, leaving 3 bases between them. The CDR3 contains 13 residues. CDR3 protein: CASSVRSNQPQHF. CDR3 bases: TGTGCCAGCAGCGTACGAAGCAATCAGCCCCAGCATTTT.

CDR3 nucleotides: TGTGCCAGCAGCTCTCTCCAGGGGTTGAACACTGAAGCTTTCTTT. It translates to CASSSLQGLNTEAFF. This sequence joins TRBV7-6 and TRBJ1-1, with D perhaps matching TRBD1 (6 bases). CDR1 and CDR2 (germline): SGHVS, FNYEAQ. The CDR3 extends over 15 amino acids. V lost 4 bases and J 0 bases, leaving 12 bases between the germline ends.

This CDR3 is CASSLTTEGTDTQYF. The CDR3 coding sequence is TGTGCCAGCAGCCTCACGACGGAGGGCACAGATACGCAGTATTTT. The chain joins TRBV7-2 to TRBJ2-3; tentative D call: TRBD2 (5 bases). The CDR3 is 15 amino acids. Germline V gene lookup returns CDR1 SGHTA and CDR2 FQGNSA. V lost 5 bases and J lost 1, with 13 bases in between.

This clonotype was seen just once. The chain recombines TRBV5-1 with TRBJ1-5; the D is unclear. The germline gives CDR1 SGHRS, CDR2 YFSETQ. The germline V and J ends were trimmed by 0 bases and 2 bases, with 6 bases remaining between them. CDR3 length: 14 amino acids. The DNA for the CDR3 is TGCGCCAGCAGCTTGGACGGGGGCAATCAGCCCCAGCATTTT. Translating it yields CASSLDGGNQPQHF. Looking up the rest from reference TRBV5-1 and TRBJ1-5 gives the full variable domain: KAGVTQTPRYLIKTRGQQVTLSCSPISGHRSVSWYQQTPGQGLQFLFEYFSETQRNKGNFPGRFSGRQFSNSRSEMNVSTLELGDSALYLCASSLDGGNQPQHFGDGTRLSIL.

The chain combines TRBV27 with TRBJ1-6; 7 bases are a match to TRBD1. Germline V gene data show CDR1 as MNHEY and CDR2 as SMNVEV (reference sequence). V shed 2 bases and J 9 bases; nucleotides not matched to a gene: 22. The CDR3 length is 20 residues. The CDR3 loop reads CASSLQSPGITGVMISPLHF. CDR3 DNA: TGTGCCAGCAGTTTACAGTCTCCGGGCATCACAGGGGTGATGATTTCACCCCTCCACTTT.

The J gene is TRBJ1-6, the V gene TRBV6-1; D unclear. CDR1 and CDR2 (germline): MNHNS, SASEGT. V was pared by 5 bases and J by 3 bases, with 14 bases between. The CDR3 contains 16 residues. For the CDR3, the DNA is TGTGCCAGCAGTCATGGGGTTGGATTCTATAATTCACCCCTCCACTTT. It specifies CASSHGVGFYNSPLHF.

CDR3 amino acids: CASSGEGFQPQHF. The DNA of the CDR3 is TGTGCCAGCAGCGGCGAGGGATTTCAGCCCCAGCATTTT. This sequence joins TRBV9 and TRBJ1-5; D ambiguous. CDR3 length: 13 residues. Trimming left V 3 bases short and J 6 bases short, with 10 bases between. Germline V lookup: CDR1 SGDLS, CDR2 YYNGEE.

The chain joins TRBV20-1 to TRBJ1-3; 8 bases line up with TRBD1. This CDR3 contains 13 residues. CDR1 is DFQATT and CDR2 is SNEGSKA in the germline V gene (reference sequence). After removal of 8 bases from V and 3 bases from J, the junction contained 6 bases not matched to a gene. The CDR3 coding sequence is TGCAGTTTCCAGGGGGCCTTTGGAAACACCATATATTTT. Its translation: CSFQGAFGNTIYF.

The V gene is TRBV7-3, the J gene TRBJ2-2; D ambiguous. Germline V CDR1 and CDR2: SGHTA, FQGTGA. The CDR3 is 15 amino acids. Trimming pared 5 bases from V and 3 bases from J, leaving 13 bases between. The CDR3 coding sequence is TGTGCCAGCAGCCCCGGTGCTTTCGACACCGGGGAGCTGTTTTTT. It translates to CASSPGAFDTGELFF.

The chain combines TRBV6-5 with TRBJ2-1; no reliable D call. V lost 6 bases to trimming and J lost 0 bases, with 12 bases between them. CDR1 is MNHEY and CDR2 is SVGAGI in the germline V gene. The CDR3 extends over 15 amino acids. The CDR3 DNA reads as TGTGCCAGCAGACCCGAGTACAGCTCCTACAATGAGCAGTTCTTC. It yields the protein CASRPEYSSYNEQFF.

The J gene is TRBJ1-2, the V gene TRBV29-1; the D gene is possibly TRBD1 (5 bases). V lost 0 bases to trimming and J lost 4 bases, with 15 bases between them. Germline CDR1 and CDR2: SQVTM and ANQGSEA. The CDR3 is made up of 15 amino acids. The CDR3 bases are TGCAGCGTTGAAGATCCCGGGACGGAGGCCTATGGCTACACCTTC. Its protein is CSVEDPGTEAYGYTF.

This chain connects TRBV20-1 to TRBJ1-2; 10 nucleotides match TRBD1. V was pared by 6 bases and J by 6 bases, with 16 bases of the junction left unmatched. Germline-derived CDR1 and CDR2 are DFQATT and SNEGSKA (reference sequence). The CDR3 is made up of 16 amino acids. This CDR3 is CSAEPNDRGHVDGYTF. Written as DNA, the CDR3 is TGCAGTGCGGAACCGAACGACAGGGGGCATGTTGATGGCTACACCTTC.

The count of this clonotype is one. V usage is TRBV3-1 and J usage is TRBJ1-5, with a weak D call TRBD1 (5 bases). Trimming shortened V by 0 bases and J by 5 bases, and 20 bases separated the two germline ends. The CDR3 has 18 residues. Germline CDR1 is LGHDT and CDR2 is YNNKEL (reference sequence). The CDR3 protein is CASSQDLGTGPADQPQHF. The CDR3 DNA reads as TGTGCCAGCAGCCAAGATTTGGGTACAGGCCCGGCGGATCAGCCCCAGCATTTT.

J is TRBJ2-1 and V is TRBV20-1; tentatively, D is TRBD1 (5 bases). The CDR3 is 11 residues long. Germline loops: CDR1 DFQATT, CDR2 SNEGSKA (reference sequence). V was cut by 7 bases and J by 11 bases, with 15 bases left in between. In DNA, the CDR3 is TGCAGTGGAGTCCAGGGTGGCCAGCAGTTCTTC. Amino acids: CSGVQGGQQFF.

CDR3 bases: TGTGCCAGCAGTTTTGGGACCGGGACAGACTACGAGCAGTACTTC. Amino acids: CASSFGTGTDYEQYF. The chain couples TRBV28 to TRBJ2-7, with TRBD1 matching 7 bases. This CDR3 contains 15 residues. Losses at the gene ends were 3 bases for V and 3 bases for J; bases not matched to a gene: 8. Germline V CDR1 and CDR2: MDHEN, SYDVKM.

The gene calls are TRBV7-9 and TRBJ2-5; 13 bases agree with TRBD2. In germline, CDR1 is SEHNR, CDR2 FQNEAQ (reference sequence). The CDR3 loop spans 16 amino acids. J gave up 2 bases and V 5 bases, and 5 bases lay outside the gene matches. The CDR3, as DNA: TGTGCCAGCAGCACAGGGACTAGCGGGGTACAAGAGACCCAGTACTTC. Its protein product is CASSTGTSGVQETQYF.

Here the CDR3 reads CASSYTDSNQPQHF. The DNA for the CDR3 is TGTGCCAGCAGTTACACGGATAGCAATCAGCCCCAGCATTTT. This chain joins TRBV6-2 or TRBV6-3 and TRBJ1-5, with D uncertain. V gave up 2 bases and J gave up 0 bases, with 5 bases separating them. The germline CDR1 and CDR2 sequences are MNHEY and SVGEGT. The CDR3 spans 14 residues.

The DNA for the CDR3 is TGCGCCAGCAGCCCTGGGACTAGCGGGGGGGCGCGGGAGACCCAGTACTTC. It specifies CASSPGTSGGARETQYF. The chain is built from TRBV5-1 and TRBJ2-5, with TRBD2 identical over 16 bases. V was pared by 4 bases and J by 5 bases, with 8 bases of the junction left unmatched. Per germline, CDR1 SGHRS and CDR2 YFSETQ. The CDR3 runs to 17 residues.

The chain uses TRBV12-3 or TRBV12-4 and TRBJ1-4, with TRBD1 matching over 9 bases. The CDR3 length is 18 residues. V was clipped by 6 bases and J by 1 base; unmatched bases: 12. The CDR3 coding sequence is TGTGCCAGCAGACGAGATTGGGACAGGGAAGGAACTAATGAAAAACTGTTTTTT. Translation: CASRRDWDREGTNEKLFF.

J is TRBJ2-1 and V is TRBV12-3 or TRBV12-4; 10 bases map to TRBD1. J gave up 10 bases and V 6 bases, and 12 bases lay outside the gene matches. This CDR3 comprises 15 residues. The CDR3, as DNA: TGTGCCAGCAGATCCGGACAGGGGGATATCGGAGAGCAGTTCTTC. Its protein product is CASRSGQGDIGEQFF.

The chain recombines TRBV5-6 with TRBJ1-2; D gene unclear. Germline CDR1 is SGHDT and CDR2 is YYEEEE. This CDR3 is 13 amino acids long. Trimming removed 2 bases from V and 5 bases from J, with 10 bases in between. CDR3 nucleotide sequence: TGTGCCAGCAGCTTTTGGGGAGCTTATGGCTACACCTTC. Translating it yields CASSFWGAYGYTF.

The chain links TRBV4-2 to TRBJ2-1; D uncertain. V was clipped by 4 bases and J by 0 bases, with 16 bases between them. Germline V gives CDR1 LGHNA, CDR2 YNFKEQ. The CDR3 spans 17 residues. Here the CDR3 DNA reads TGTGCCAGCAGCCCCCAACTGGGGTTCAGCTCCTACAATGAGCAGTTCTTC. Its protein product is CASSPQLGFSSYNEQFF.